This is a list of T cell receptor beta chains from one sample in a study of molecular identifiers for immune sequencing clone quantification. From the PCR reads, TCRdb called clonotypes with MiXCR, one entry per CDR3 protein. In the table there are 400,000 to 600,000 distinct CDR3 sequences, approximately 25% of which are singletons. The sample consisted of naive CD8+ T cells from blood, with Jurkat cell RNA spiked in. The receptors come from a human donor in good health. Some libraries in this study had Jurkat cell RNA spiked in. Both conserved end residues are part of each CDR3. D genes are given only for firm matches. Size tells how often a clone was seen (once, few, many) or the class of an expanded clone, and some rows leave it out.

v_gene,j_gene,len,d_gene,abundance,CDR3aa,CDR3nt
TRBV9,TRBJ2-1,15,TRBD1,-,CASSVEGTGGYEQFF,TGTGCCAGCAGCGTAGAAGGGACAGGGGGCTATGAGCAGTTCTTC
TRBV20-1,TRBJ2-7,13,-,many,CSARDSEPYEQYF,TGCAGTGCTAGAGATTCAGAGCCCTACGAGCAGTACTTC
TRBV20-1,TRBJ1-5,12,-,many,CSAIGGSQPQHF,TGCAGTGCTATCGGGGGGTCTCAGCCCCAGCATTTT
TRBV5-5,TRBJ2-7,15,-,-,CASSLGASPSYEQYF,TGTGCCAGCAGCTTGGGGGCCAGTCCCTCCTACGAGCAGTACTTC
TRBV9,TRBJ2-7,15,-,few,CASSSGPGETYEQYF,TGTGCCAGCAGCTCCGGGCCAGGGGAGACCTACGAGCAGTACTTC
TRBV9,TRBJ2-2,17,TRBD2,few,CASSVEGLAGFTGELFF,TGTGCCAGCAGCGTAGAGGGACTAGCGGGATTCACCGGGGAGCTGTTTTTT
TRBV29-1,TRBJ2-4,19,TRBD2,-,CSVAEKGLAGGPTKNIQYF,TGCAGCGTTGCTGAAAAGGGACTAGCGGGGGGGCCGACCAAAAACATTCAGTACTTC
TRBV7-9,TRBJ2-7,12,-,-,CASSHEPPEQYF,TGTGCCAGCAGCCACGAGCCCCCCGAGCAGTACTTC
TRBV7-2,TRBJ1-3,13,-,few,CASSSPPGNTIYF,TGTGCCAGCAGCTCTCCCCCTGGAAACACCATATATTTT
TRBV27,TRBJ2-7,15,TRBD2,few,CASSLIASGNGEQYF,TGTGCCAGCAGTTTAATCGCTAGCGGGAACGGGGAGCAGTACTTC
TRBV27,TRBJ1-1,17,-,-,CASRVGYRDTMNTEAFF,TGTGCCAGCAGAGTGGGGTACCGCGACACCATGAACACTGAAGCTTTCTTT
TRBV3-1,TRBJ1-1,16,-,many,CASSQGSGGWNTEAFF,TGTGCCAGCAGCCAGGGTAGCGGGGGCTGGAACACTGAAGCTTTCTTT